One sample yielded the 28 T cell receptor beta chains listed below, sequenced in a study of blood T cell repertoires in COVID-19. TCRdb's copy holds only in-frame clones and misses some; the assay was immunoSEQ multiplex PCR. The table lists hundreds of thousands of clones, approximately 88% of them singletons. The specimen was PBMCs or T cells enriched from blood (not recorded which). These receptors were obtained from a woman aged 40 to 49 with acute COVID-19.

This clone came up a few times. Here the CDR3 DNA reads TGTGCCAGCAGTGTAATGTTAAGCAATCAGCCCCAGCATTTT. Its translation is CASSVMLSNQPQHF. V gene TRBV2 combines with J gene TRBJ1-5; D not certain. With 4 bases removed from V and 1 base from J, the gap between germline ends came to 8 bases. CDR1 is SNHLY, CDR2 FYNNEI, per germline. The CDR3 covers 14 residues.

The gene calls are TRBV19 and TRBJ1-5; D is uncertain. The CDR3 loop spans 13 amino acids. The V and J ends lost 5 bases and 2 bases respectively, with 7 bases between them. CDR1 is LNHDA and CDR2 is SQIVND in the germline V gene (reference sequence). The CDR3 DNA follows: TGTGCCAGTAGTGCCCGAGGCAATCAGCCCCAGCATTTT. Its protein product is CASSARGNQPQHF. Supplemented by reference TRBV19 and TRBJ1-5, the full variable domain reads DGGITQSPKYLFRKEGQNVTLSCEQNLNHDAMYWYRQDPGQGLRLIYYSQIVNDFQKGDIAEGYSVSREKKESFPLTVTSAQKNPTAFYLCASSARGNQPQHFGDGTRLSIL.

The CDR3 is CATSDLGLAGYSGELFF. CDR3 DNA sequence: TGTGCCACCAGTGATTTAGGACTAGCGGGATATAGCGGGGAGCTGTTTTTT. The chain carries TRBV24-1 and TRBJ2-2; 12 bases are a match to TRBD2. The CDR3 consists of 17 residues. V lost 1 base and J lost 7; bases outside the gene matches: 6. Germline CDR1 and CDR2: KGHDR and SFDVKD.

In DNA form, the CDR3 reads TGCGCCAGCAGCTTTTCATGGGAGATTCAGTACTTC. This translates into CASSFSWEIQYF. This rearrangement joins TRBV5-1 to TRBJ2-5; D is perhaps TRBD2 (5 bases). The CDR3 has 12 residues. The germline V gene has CDR1 SGHRS and CDR2 YFSETQ. V lost 2 bases and J lost 11, with 13 bases in between.

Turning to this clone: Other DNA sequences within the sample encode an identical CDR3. CDR3 sequence (DNA): TGTGCCAGTAGTATTTCAGGGGGGCAAGAGACCCAGTACTTC. This codes for CASSISGGQETQYF. The V gene is TRBV19, the J gene TRBJ2-5; perhaps TRBD1 as D (7 bases). Germline V lookup: CDR1 LNHDA, CDR2 SQIVND (reference sequence). The CDR3 is made up of 14 amino acids. Trimming stripped 3 bases from V and 2 bases from J, with 10 bases between.

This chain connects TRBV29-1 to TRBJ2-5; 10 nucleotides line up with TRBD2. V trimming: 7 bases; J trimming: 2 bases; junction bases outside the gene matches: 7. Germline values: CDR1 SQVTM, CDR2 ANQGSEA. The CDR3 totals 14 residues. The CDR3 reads CSARAGGIQETQYF. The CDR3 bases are TGCAGCGCTCGAGCGGGAGGGATACAAGAGACCCAGTACTTC.

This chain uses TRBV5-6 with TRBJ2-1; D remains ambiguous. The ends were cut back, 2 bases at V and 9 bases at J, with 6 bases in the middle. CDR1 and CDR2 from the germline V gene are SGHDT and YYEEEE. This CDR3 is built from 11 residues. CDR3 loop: CASSFRVEQFF. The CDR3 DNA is TGTGCCAGCAGCTTTCGGGTTGAGCAGTTCTTC.

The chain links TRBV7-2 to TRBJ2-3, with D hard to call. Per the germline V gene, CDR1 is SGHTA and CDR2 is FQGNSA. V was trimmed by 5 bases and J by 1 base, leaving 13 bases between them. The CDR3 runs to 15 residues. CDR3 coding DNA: TGTGCCAGCAGCCCAGCAAGCGCGCGCACAGATACGCAGTATTTT. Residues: CASSPASARTDTQYF.

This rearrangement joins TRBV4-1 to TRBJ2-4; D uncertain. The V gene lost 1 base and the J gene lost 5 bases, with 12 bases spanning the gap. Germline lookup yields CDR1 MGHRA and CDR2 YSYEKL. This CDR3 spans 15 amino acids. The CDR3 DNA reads TGCGCCAGCAGCCAAGTAAACTCCGGAGAAAACATTCAGTACTTC. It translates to CASSQVNSGENIQYF.

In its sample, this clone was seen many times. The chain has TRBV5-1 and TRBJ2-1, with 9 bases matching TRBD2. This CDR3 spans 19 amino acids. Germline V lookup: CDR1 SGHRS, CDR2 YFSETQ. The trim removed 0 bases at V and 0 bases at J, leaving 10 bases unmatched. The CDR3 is CASSLVSSGASNSYNEQFF. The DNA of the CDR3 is TGCGCCAGCAGCTTGGTATCTAGCGGGGCGTCAAACTCCTACAATGAGCAGTTCTTC.

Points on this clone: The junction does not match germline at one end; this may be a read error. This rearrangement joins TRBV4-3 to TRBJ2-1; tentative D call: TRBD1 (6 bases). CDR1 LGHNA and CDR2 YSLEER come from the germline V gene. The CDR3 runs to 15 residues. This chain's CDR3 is CASSEEQGPYNEQFF. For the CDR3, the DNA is TGCGCCAGCAGCGAAGAACAGGGCCCCTACAATGAGCAGTTCTTC.

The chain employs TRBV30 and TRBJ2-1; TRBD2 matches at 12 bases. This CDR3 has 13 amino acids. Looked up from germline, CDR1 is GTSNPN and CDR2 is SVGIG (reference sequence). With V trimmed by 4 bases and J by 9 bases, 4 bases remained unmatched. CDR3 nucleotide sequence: TGTGCCTGGACCCTAGCGGGAGGGACTGAGCAGTTCTTC. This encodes CAWTLAGGTEQFF.

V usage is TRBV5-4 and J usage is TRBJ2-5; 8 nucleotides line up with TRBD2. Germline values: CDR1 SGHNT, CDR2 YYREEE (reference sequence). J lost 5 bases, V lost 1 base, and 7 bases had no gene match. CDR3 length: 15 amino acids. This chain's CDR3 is CASSLIGRGGETQYF. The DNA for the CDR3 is TGTGCCAGCAGCTTGATCGGGCGCGGGGGGGAGACCCAGTACTTC. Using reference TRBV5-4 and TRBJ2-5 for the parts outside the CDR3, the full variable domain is ETGVTQSPTHLIKTRGQQVTLRCSSQSGHNTVSWYQQALGQGPQFIFQYYREEENGRGNFPPRFSGLQFPNYSSELNVNALELDDSALYLCASSLIGRGGETQYFGPGTRLLVL.

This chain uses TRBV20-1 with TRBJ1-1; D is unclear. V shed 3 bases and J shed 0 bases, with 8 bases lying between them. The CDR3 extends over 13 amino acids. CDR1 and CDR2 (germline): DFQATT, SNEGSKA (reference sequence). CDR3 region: CSASQQLNTEAFF. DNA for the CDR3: TGCAGTGCTAGTCAACAGCTGAACACTGAAGCTTTCTTT.

CDR3 sequence (DNA): TGTGCCAGCAGTGCAAAGCCCGAGACAGGGTATCAGCCCCAGCATTTT. It translates to CASSAKPETGYQPQHF. The chain is built from TRBV6-1 and TRBJ1-5; 7 bases are shared with TRBD1. Germline CDR1 is MNHNS and CDR2 is SASEGT. CDR3 length: 16 amino acids. The J segment lost 5 bases and the V segment lost 4 bases, leaving 11 bases of the junction unmatched.

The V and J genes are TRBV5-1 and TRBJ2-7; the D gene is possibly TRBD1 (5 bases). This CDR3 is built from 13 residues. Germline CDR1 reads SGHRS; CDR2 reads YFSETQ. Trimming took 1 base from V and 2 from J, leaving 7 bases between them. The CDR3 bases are TGCGCCAGCAGCTTGTTAGGGGCCTACGAGCAGTACTTC. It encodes CASSLLGAYEQYF.

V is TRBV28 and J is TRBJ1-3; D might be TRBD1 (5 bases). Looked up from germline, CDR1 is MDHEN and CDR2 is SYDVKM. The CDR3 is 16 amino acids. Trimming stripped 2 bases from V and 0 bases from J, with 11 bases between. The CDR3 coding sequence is TGTGCCAGCAGTTTAGGGGCAGGCCCCTCTGGAAACACCATATATTTT. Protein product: CASSLGAGPSGNTIYF.

The CDR3 DNA reads as TGTGCCAGCAGCCCGACAGCAAGTAGCACTGAAGCTTTCTTT. It translates to CASSPTASSTEAFF. This chain links TRBV7-8 with TRBJ1-1; perhaps TRBD1 as D (5 bases). From germline, CDR1 is SGHVS and CDR2 FQNEAQ. Trimming took off 5 bases at V and 4 bases at J, with 14 bases between the two ends. CDR3 length: 14 residues.

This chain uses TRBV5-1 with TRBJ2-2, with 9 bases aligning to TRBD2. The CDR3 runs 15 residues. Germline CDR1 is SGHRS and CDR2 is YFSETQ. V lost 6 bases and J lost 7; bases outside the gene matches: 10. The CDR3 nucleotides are TGCGCCAGCAAACCGGGCGGGAGGGCCGGCGGGGAGCTGTTTTTT. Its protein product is CASKPGGRAGGELFF.

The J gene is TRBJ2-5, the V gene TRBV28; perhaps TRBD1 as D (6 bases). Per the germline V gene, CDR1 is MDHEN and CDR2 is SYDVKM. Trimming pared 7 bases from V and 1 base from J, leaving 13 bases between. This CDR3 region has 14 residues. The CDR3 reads CASKPGQIQETQYF. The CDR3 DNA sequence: TGTGCCAGCAAACCTGGACAGATCCAAGAGACCCAGTACTTC. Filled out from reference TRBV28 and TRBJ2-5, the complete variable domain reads DVKVTQSSRYLVKRTGEKVFLECVQDMDHENMFWYRQDPGLGLRLIYFSYDVKMKEKGDIPEGYSVSREKKERFSLILESASTNQTSMYLCASKPGQIQETQYFGPGTRLLVL.

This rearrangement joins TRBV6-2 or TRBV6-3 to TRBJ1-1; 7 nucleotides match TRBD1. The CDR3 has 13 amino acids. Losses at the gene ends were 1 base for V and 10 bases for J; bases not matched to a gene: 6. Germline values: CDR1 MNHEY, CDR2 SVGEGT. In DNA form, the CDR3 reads TGTGCCAGCAGTTACTGGGTAGGGGGCGCAGCTTTCTTT. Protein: CASSYWVGGAAFF.

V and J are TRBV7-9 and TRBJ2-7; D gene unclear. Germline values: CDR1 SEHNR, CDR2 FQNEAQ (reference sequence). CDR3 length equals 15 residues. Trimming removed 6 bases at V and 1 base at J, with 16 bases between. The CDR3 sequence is CASSSRRRDSYEQYF. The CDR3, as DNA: TGTGCCAGCAGTTCTAGGCGACGTGATTCCTACGAGCAGTACTTC.

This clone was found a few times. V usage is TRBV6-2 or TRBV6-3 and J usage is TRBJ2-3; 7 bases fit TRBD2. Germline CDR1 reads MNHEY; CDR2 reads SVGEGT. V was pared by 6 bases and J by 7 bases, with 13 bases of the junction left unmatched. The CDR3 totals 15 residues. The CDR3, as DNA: TGTGCCAGCAGCGTCCGTGGGGGAGGGCCGAATACGCAGTATTTT. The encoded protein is CASSVRGGGPNTQYF.

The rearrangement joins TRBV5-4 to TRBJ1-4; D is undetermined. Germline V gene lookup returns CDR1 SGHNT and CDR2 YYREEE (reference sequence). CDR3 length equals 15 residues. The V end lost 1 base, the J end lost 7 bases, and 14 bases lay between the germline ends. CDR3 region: CASSLSETRGEKLFF. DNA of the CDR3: TGTGCCAGCAGCTTGAGCGAGACTCGGGGTGAAAAACTGTTTTTT. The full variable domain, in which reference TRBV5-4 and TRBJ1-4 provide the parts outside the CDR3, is ETGVTQSPTHLIKTRGQQVTLRCSSQSGHNTVSWYQQALGQGPQFIFQYYREEENGRGNFPPRFSGLQFPNYSSELNVNALELDDSALYLCASSLSETRGEKLFFGSGTQLSVL.

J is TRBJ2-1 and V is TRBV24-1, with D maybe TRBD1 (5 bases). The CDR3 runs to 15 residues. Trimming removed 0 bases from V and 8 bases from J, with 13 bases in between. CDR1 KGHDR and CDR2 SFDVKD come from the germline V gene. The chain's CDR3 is CATSDLWAGRHEQFF. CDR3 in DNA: TGTGCCACCAGTGATTTGTGGGCAGGGCGGCATGAGCAGTTCTTC.

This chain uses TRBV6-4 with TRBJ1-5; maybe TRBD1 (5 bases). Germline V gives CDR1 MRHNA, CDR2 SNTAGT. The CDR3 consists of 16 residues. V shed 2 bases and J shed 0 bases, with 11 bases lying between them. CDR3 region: CASSDPPGGSNQPQHF. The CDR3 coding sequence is TGTGCCAGCAGTGACCCCCCGGGGGGTAGCAATCAGCCCCAGCATTTT.

Here the CDR3 DNA reads TGTGCCATCAGTGACGGGGCAGGGGAGCCCCTTGGCGAGCAGTACTTC. Translating it yields CAISDGAGEPLGEQYF. V is TRBV10-3 and J is TRBJ2-7, with TRBD1 as a possible D gene (6 bases). Trimming stripped 3 bases from V and 6 bases from J, with 21 bases between. Germline lookup yields CDR1 ENHRY and CDR2 SYGVKD. The CDR3 spans 16 residues.

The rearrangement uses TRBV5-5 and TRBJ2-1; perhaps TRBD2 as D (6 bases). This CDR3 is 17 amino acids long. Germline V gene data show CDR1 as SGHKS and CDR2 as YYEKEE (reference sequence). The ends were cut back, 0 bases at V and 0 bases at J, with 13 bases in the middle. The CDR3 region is CASSLGRRETSYNEQFF. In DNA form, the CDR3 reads TGTGCCAGCAGCTTGGGACGACGGGAGACCTCCTACAATGAGCAGTTCTTC.